This T cell receptor beta chain is from a study of shared clonotypes between healthy human individuals. Per the germline V gene, CDR1 is LNHNV and CDR2 is YYDKDF (reference sequence). Trimming removed 3 bases from V and 5 bases from J; junction bases left unmatched: 5. The CDR3 spans 16 residues. The naive CD8 subset, CD45RO-negative cells positively selected for CCR7, excluded terminally differentiated effector memory CD45RA+ cells. The test was conducted at deep level. Assay used: immunoSEQ multiplex PCR; TCRdb lists only in-frame clones, some missing. The data contain millions of clones, under 95% of them singletons.

This chain connects TRBV15 to TRBJ2-2; 11 nucleotides match TRBD1. The sequenced sample consisted of naive CD8+ T cells from PBMCs. The sequence came from a man aged 18 to 29 in good health. Some clones in this sample may be carry-over from other donors' samples. The CDR3 sequence: CATSSPGQGVTGELFF. CDR3 bases: TGTGCCACCAGCAGCCCGGGACAGGGGGTGACCGGGGAGCTGTTTTTT.